The 21 T cell receptor beta chains reported below all come from one sample, sequenced in a study of shared clonotypes between healthy human individuals (dated by TCRdb to 2018 to 2021). Library generation was performed with the immunoSEQ multiplex PCR assay. TCRdb retrieved this table from immuneACCESS and kept in-frame rearrangements only. Not all clones are present; in checked studies, unresolved V genes account for under half, and no reason is known for the remainder. Across this sample there are over a million clones, with approximately 98.5% seen only once. About 0.34% of the sample is taken by the ten largest. Sequencing was performed on naive CD4+ T cells sorted from blood. The sample's cell subset or site label is to be understood as: CD45RA+ positively selected. The receptors stem from a man under 40 in good health.

With regard to this clone: This specimen includes other DNA sequences encoding the same CDR3. The V call is TRBV29-1, the J call TRBJ2-3; 8 bases align to TRBD2. The V and J ends lost 4 bases and 2 bases, in that order; junction bases with no gene match: 2. In germline, CDR1 is SQVTM, CDR2 ANQGSEA. The length of the CDR3 is 13 residues. The CDR3 coding sequence is TGCAGCGTTGTAGCGGGATCCACAGATACGCAGTATTTT. Its translation: CSVVAGSTDTQYF.

The V gene is TRBV9, the J gene TRBJ1-4; D is uncertain. Trimming left V 4 bases short and J 4 bases short, with 17 bases between. Germline CDR1 is SGDLS and CDR2 is YYNGEE. This CDR3 comprises 16 residues. The CDR3 spells CASSLDGRILNEKLFF. CDR3 in DNA: TGTGCCAGCAGCCTCGATGGACGGATCCTTAATGAAAAACTGTTTTTT.

As DNA, the CDR3 is TGTGCCAGCAGTTTCTCGTACCAAGAGACCCAGTACTTC. Translated: CASSFSYQETQYF. The V gene is TRBV28, the J gene TRBJ2-5; no clear D. The ends were cut back, 3 bases at V and 0 bases at J, with 5 bases in the middle. Germline V gene lookup returns CDR1 MDHEN and CDR2 SYDVKM. The CDR3 has 13 residues.

CDR3 bases: TGTGCCACTGGGGACAGCTCCTACGAGCAGTACTTC. This codes for CATGDSSYEQYF. This chain uses TRBV6-6 with TRBJ2-7; 7 bases agree with TRBD1. This CDR3 has 12 amino acids. V lost 10 bases, J lost 0 bases, and 3 bases stayed unmatched. CDR1 is MNHNY and CDR2 is SVGAGI in the germline V gene (reference sequence).

The V call is TRBV27, the J call TRBJ1-1; no clear D gene. Trimming stripped 1 base from V and 10 bases from J, with 10 bases between. The CDR3 spans 12 residues. CDR1 is MNHEY, CDR2 SMNVEV, per germline (reference sequence). Written as DNA, the CDR3 is TGTGCCAGCAGTTTATTTCCGGGGAGAGCTTTCTTT. Its protein product is CASSLFPGRAFF.

Worth noting for this clone: Distinct nucleotide sequences in the sample also encode this CDR3. The chain uses TRBV7-9 and TRBJ1-5; no firm D call. From germline, CDR1 is SEHNR and CDR2 FQNEAQ (reference sequence). Deletions cut 1 base from V and 5 bases from J, with 9 bases between. CDR3 size: 14 residues. CDR3 region: CASSLGEVHQPQHF. In DNA, the CDR3 is TGTGCCAGCAGCTTAGGAGAGGTTCATCAGCCCCAGCATTTT.

The V call is TRBV5-5, the J call TRBJ2-7, with D unresolved. The germline V gene encodes CDR1 SGHKS and CDR2 YYEKEE (reference sequence). This CDR3 region has 15 residues. Trimming removed 2 bases at V and 1 base at J, with 13 bases between. The CDR3 bases are TGTGCCAGCAGCTTCGCAGCCCCTCGTTCCTACGAGCAGTACTTC. This encodes CASSFAAPRSYEQYF.

The chain joins TRBV4-2 to TRBJ2-2; a weak D match, TRBD1 (6 bases). The germline V and J ends were trimmed by 0 bases and 4 bases, with 18 bases remaining between them. The CDR3 length is 18 residues. CDR1 is LGHNA and CDR2 is YNFKEQ in the germline V gene. This CDR3 reads CASSQDVRGILGTGELFF. The CDR3 coding sequence is TGTGCCAGCAGCCAAGATGTCAGGGGCATCCTAGGCACCGGGGAGCTGTTTTTT.

The chain is built from TRBV7-9 and TRBJ2-7; D is undetermined. V lost 3 bases and J 1 base, leaving 16 bases between the germline ends. Germline-derived CDR1 and CDR2 are SEHNR and FQNEAQ (reference sequence). The CDR3 has 16 amino acids. CDR3 residues: CASSLWATKESYEQYF. CDR3 coding DNA: TGTGCCAGCAGCTTGTGGGCCACTAAGGAGTCCTACGAGCAGTACTTC.

The CDR3 DNA reads TGTGCCTGGAGTGGCGGCCGGCTAGCGGCGAACACCGGGGAGCTGTTTTTT. Its translation is CAWSGGRLAANTGELFF. V is TRBV30 and J is TRBJ2-2, with TRBD2 matching 7 bases. J gave up 0 bases and V 1 base, and 8 bases lay outside the gene matches. The CDR3 runs to 17 residues. From germline, CDR1 is GTSNPN and CDR2 SVGIG (reference sequence).

This chain connects TRBV6-4 to TRBJ2-7; the D is unclear. V was pared by 6 bases and J by 2 bases, with 5 bases between. Germline CDR1 reads MRHNA; CDR2 reads SNTAGT. The CDR3 runs to 11 residues. The CDR3 loop reads CASRPTYEQYF. CDR3 coding DNA: TGTGCCAGCAGACCGACCTACGAGCAGTACTTC.

As concerns this clone: Other DNA sequences from this sample encode an identical CDR3 as well. The V gene is TRBV5-1, the J gene TRBJ2-2; TRBD2 aligns across 8 bases. The CDR3 is made up of 16 amino acids. The germline V gene has CDR1 SGHRS and CDR2 YFSETQ. The V gene end was trimmed by 1 base and the J gene end by 1 base; junction bases not matched to a gene: 3. This CDR3 reads CASSLLAGGNTGELFF. The DNA for the CDR3 is TGCGCCAGCAGCTTGTTGGCGGGGGGGAACACCGGGGAGCTGTTTTTT.

The rearrangement joins TRBV18 to TRBJ2-5; 7 bases agree with TRBD2. The germline V gene has CDR1 KGHSH and CDR2 LQKENI. V lost 3 bases, J lost 3 bases, and 10 bases stayed unmatched. This CDR3 region has 16 residues. CDR3 nucleotide sequence: TGTGCCAGCTCACCCCTGGGAGCGGGAAAAGAAGAGACCCAGTACTTC. This encodes CASSPLGAGKEETQYF.

Written as DNA, the CDR3 is TGTGCCAGCAGCCCCGTCGGCCACACTGAAGCTTTCTTT. It is translated as CASSPVGHTEAFF. This chain links TRBV7-9 with TRBJ1-1; D ambiguous. V lost 5 bases, J lost 3 bases, and 10 bases lay in between. The germline CDR1 and CDR2 sequences are SEHNR and FQNEAQ (reference sequence). The CDR3 is 13 residues long.

The rearrangement joins TRBV21-1 to TRBJ2-1; the D call in the table, TRBD2, was not verified against the DNA. TRBV21-1 is described as a pseudogene. CDR3 length: 15 residues. The CDR3 nucleotides are TGTGCCAGGAACCTTAGCGGGAGGGCCTACGATGAGCAGTTCTTC. Translation: CARNLSGRAYDEQFF.

This clone has a single count. Within the sample, other DNA sequences also encode this same CDR3. V and J are TRBV19 and TRBJ2-2; D could derive from TRBD1 or TRBD2 (5 bases each). Germline-derived CDR1 and CDR2 are LNHDA and SQIVND (reference sequence). The CDR3 consists of 14 residues. The V end was cut by 6 bases, the J end by 2 bases, with 10 bases between. CDR3: CASSQGPNTGELFF. The CDR3 nucleotides read TGTGCCAGTAGCCAGGGACCCAACACCGGGGAGCTGTTTTTT. Full variable domain (missing parts from reference TRBV19 and TRBJ2-2): DGGITQSPKYLFRKEGQNVTLSCEQNLNHDAMYWYRQDPGQGLRLIYYSQIVNDFQKGDIAEGYSVSREKKESFPLTVTSAQKNPTAFYLCASSQGPNTGELFFGEGSRLTVL.

The chain uses TRBV30 and TRBJ2-3, with 9 nucleotides matching TRBD1. Germline assignment: CDR1 GTSNPN and CDR2 SVGIG (reference sequence). This CDR3 is built from 15 residues. J gave up 0 bases and V 4 bases, and 5 bases lay outside the gene matches. CDR3 nucleotides: TGTGCCTGGATAAGGGACAGGGTTAGCACAGATACGCAGTATTTT. Encoded protein: CAWIRDRVSTDTQYF.

The chain employs TRBV6-5 and TRBJ2-7; 7 nucleotides match TRBD2. Germline lookup yields CDR1 MNHEY and CDR2 SVGAGI. This CDR3 spans 15 amino acids. J gave up 6 bases and V 4 bases, and 12 bases lay outside the gene matches. Here the CDR3 DNA reads TGTGCCAGCAGTTCCGCCGGGACTATGGTCGCCGAGCAGTACTTC. This encodes CASSSAGTMVAEQYF.

The chain has TRBV10-3 and TRBJ2-2; D is possibly TRBD1 or TRBD2 (5 bases each). The CDR3 is 11 residues long. Trimming stripped 6 bases from V and 6 bases from J, with 5 bases between. Germline lookup yields CDR1 ENHRY and CDR2 SYGVKD. CDR3 protein: CAIRGPGELFF. CDR3 nucleotides: TGTGCCATCAGGGGACCCGGGGAGCTGTTTTTT.

The chain carries TRBV10-3 and TRBJ1-5; TRBD1 agrees at 10 bases. Germline values: CDR1 ENHRY, CDR2 SYGVKD. Trimming at V came to 6 bases and at J to 6 bases, leaving 8 bases not matched to a gene. This CDR3 is built from 15 residues. The CDR3 DNA is TGTGCCATCAGCGAGACAGGGGGCGGCAGTCAGCCCCAGCATTTT. This translates into CAISETGGGSQPQHF.

J is TRBJ2-7 and V is TRBV5-1; 13 bases are shared with TRBD2. The CDR3 is 16 residues long. After removal of 4 bases from V and 5 bases from J, the junction contained 9 bases not matched to a gene. The germline CDR1 and CDR2 sequences are SGHRS and YFSETQ. CDR3 protein: CASSPTTSGRAHEQYF. Here the CDR3 DNA reads TGCGCCAGCAGCCCGACAACTAGCGGGAGGGCCCACGAGCAGTACTTC.